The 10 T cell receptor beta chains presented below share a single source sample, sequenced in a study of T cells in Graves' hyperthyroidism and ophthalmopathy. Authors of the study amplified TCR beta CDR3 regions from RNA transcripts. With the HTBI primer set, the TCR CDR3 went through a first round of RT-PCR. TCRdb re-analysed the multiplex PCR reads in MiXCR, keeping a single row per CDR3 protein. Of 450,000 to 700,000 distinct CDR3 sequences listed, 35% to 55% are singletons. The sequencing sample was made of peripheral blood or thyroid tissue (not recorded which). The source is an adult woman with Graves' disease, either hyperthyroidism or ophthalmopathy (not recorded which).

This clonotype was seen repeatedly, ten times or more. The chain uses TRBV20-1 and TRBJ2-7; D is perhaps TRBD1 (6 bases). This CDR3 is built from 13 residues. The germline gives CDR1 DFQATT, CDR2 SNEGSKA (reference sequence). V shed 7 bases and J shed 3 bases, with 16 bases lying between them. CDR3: CSGGRDNHYEQYF. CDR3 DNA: TGCAGTGGGGGCCGGGACAACCACTACGAGCAGTACTTC.

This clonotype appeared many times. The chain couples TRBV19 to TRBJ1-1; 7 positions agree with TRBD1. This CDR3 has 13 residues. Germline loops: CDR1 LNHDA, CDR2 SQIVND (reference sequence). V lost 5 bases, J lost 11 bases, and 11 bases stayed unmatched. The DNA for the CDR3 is TGTGCCAGTAGTCCATTCGACAGGGCTTGGGCTTTCTTT. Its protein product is CASSPFDRAWAFF.

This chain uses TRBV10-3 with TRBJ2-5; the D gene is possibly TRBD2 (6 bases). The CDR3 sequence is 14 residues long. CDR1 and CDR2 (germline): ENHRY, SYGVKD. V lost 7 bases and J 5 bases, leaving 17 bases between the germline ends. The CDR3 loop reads CAINSAGMMETQYF. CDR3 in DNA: TGTGCCATCAATTCGGCGGGGATGATGGAGACCCAGTACTTC.

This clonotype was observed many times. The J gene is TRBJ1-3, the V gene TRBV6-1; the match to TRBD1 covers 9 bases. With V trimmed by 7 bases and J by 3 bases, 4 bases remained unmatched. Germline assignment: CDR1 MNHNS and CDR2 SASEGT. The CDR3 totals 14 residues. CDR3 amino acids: CASTGTGHGNTIYF. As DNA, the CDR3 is TGTGCCAGCACGGGGACAGGGCATGGAAACACCATATATTTT.

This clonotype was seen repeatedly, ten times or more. The CDR3 region has the DNA TGTGCCAGCAGCCCAATCCGCCACACTGAAGCTTTCTTT. Translating gives CASSPIRHTEAFF. J is TRBJ1-1 and V is TRBV11-2; no clear D. The germline V and J ends were trimmed by 5 bases and 3 bases, with 10 bases remaining between them. The germline V gene has CDR1 SGHAT and CDR2 FQNNGV. This CDR3 comprises 13 residues.

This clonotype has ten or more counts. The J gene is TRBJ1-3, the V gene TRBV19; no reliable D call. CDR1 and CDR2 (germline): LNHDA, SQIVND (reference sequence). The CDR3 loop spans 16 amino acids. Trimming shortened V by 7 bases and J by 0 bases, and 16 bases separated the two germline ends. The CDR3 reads CASTPTLTDSGNTIYF. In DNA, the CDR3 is TGTGCCAGTACCCCGACACTTACCGACTCTGGAAACACCATATATTTT. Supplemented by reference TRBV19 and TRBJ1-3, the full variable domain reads DGGITQSPKYLFRKEGQNVTLSCEQNLNHDAMYWYRQDPGQGLRLIYYSQIVNDFQKGDIAEGYSVSREKKESFPLTVTSAQKNPTAFYLCASTPTLTDSGNTIYFGEGSWLTVV.

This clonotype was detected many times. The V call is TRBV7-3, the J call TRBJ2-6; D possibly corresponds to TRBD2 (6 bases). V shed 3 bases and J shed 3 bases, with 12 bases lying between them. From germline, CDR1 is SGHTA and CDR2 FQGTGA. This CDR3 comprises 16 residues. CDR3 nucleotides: TGTGCCAGCAGCTTGGAGGGGCGCCTTGGGGCCAACGTCCTGACTTTC. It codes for CASSLEGRLGANVLTF.

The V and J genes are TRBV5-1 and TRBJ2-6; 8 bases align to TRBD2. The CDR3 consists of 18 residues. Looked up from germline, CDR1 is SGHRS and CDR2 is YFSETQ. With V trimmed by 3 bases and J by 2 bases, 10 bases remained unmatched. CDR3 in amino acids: CASSSRTSFSAGANVLTF. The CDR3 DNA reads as TGCGCCAGCAGCTCTAGGACTAGCTTCTCAGCTGGGGCCAACGTCCTGACTTTC. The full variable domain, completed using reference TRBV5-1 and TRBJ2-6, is KAGVTQTPRYLIKTRGQQVTLSCSPISGHRSVSWYQQTPGQGLQFLFEYFSETQRNKGNFPGRFSGRQFSNSRSEMNVSTLELGDSALYLCASSSRTSFSAGANVLTFGAGSRLTVL.

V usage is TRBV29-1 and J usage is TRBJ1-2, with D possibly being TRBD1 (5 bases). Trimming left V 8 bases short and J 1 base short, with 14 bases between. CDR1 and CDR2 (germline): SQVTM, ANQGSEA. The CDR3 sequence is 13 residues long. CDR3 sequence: CSLSGGLNYGYTF. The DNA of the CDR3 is TGCAGCTTGTCGGGGGGACTTAACTATGGCTACACCTTC.

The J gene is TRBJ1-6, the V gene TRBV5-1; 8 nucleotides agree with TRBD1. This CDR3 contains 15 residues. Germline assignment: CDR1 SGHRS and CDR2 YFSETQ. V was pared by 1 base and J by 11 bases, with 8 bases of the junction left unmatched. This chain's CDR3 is CASSLTGQERAPLHF. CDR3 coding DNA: TGCGCCAGCAGCTTGACGGGACAGGAAAGGGCACCCCTCCACTTT.